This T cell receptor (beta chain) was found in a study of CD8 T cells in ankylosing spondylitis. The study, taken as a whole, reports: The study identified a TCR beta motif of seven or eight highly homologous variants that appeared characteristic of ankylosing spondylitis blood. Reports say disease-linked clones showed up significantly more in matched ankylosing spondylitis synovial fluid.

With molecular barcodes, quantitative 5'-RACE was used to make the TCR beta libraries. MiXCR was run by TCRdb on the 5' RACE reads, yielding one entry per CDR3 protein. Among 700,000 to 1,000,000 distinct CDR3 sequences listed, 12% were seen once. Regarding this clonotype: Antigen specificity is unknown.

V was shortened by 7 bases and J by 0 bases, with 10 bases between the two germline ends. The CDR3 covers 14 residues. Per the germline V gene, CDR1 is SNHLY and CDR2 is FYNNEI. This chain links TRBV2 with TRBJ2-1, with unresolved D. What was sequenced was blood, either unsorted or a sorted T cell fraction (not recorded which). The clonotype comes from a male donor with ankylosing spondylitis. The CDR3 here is CASNRMYSYNEQFF. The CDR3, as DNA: TGTGCCAGCAATCGAATGTACTCCTACAATGAGCAGTTCTTC.